This TCR beta chain was recorded in a study of blood T cell repertoires in COVID-19. Overall study: Specimens from acute and convalescent COVID-19 originated in the United States, Italy and Spain.

Here immunoSEQ multiplex PCR was the method, and the copy in TCRdb shows in-frame clones only, minus some. This table has a few hundred thousand clones, around 86% appearing once. This clone was counted a few times. The TCR originated in a woman aged 50 to 60 with acute or convalescent COVID-19. Sequencing was done on a sample of peripheral blood.

The CDR3: CATSRPRDEQYF. CDR3 in DNA: TGTGCCACCAGCAGGCCCCGGGACGAGCAGTACTTC. The rearrangement joins TRBV15 to TRBJ2-7; D not certain. From germline, CDR1 is LNHNV and CDR2 YYDKDF (reference sequence). The CDR3 loop spans 12 amino acids. Trimming pared 3 bases from V and 5 bases from J, leaving 8 bases between.